This T cell receptor (beta chain) was recovered during a study of T cell repertoires in ileal Crohn's disease. Overall study: From the resection specimen's proximal margin, biopsies were taken as MI. Study-wide findings and caveats: Clonal expansions were more frequent in active smokers than non-smokers at surgery. All patients with clonality above 26.8% had endoscopic recurrence.

The time point is: proximal margin of the surgical specimen (macroscopically non-inflamed). Eligibility required adulthood, ileal or ileocolonic Crohn's disease and indicated ileocolonic resection. Sequenced by immunoSEQ multiplex PCR; TCRdb stores in-frame clones only, minus some. The sample holds around 2,000 clones; roughly 80% are singletons and the top ten take around 15%. Regarding this clone: The target antigen is unknown.

There are 18 residues in the CDR3. V dropped 3 bases and J dropped 2; count of bases not matched to a gene: 12. Germline assignment: CDR1 GTSNPN and CDR2 SVGIG (reference sequence). The TCR sequence derives from an adult with Crohn's disease. What was sequenced was ileal tissue. The rearrangement uses TRBV30 and TRBJ1-3; 11 bases agree with TRBD1. CDR3 DNA sequence: TGTGCCTGGAGGGGCGGACAGGGGGCAAGATGGGCTGGAAACACCATATATTTT. This encodes CAWRGGQGARWAGNTIYF. Drawing the rest from reference TRBV30 and TRBJ1-3, the complete variable domain is SQTIHQWPATLVQPVGSPLSLECTVEGTSNPNLYWYRQAAGRGLQLLFYSVGIGQISSEVPQNLSASRPQDRQFILSSKKLLLSDSGFYLCAWRGGQGARWAGNTIYFGEGSWLTVV.